Listed below are T cell receptor beta chains from one sample, sequenced in a study of cytomegalovirus exposure and HLA in healthy donors. Assay used: immunoSEQ multiplex PCR; TCRdb lists only in-frame clones, some missing. The profile shows some 240,000 clones, more than 75% of them singletons. Sequencing was performed on PBMCs. The receptor set was obtained from a male donor in good health and CMV-seronegative. The CDR3 runs from the conserved cysteine through the conserved F or W. Each record gives: V gene, J gene, D gene, clone size, CDR3 length, CDR3 protein, CDR3 DNA. The D gene is left open where the match is weak. Size values are once, few and many counts, or a class for expanded clones, and some rows have none.

>TRBV18|TRBJ1-5|NA|NA|15
CASSRTGGAGQPQHF
TGTGCCAGCTCACGCACGGGGGGCGCAGGTCAGCCCCAGCATTTT
>TRBV19|TRBJ2-1|TRBD2|NA|15
CASSMGLAEYNEQFF
TGTGCCAGTAGTATGGGACTAGCGGAGTACAATGAGCAGTTCTTC
>TRBV15|TRBJ2-2|TRBD2|NA|16
CATSRDIAGGGGELFF
TGTGCCACCAGCAGAGATATCGCGGGAGGGGGCGGGGAGCTGTTTTTT
>TRBV7-9|TRBJ2-1|NA|NA|17
CASSATGIGGWYNEQFF
TGTGCCAGCAGCGCCACTGGTATTGGCGGGTGGTACAATGAGCAGTTCTTC
>TRBV9|TRBJ1-4|TRBD1|NA|15
CASSVEGAVDEKLFF
TGTGCCAGCAGCGTGGAGGGGGCCGTGGATGAAAAACTGTTTTTT
>TRBV18|TRBJ2-2|NA|NA|15
CASSPRIGYTGELFF
TGTGCCAGCTCACCACGTATCGGGTACACCGGGGAGCTGTTTTTT
>TRBV2|TRBJ2-3|TRBD2|NA|14
CASSLGLAADTQYF
TGTGCCAGCAGTTTAGGACTAGCAGCAGATACGCAGTATTTT
>TRBV25-1|TRBJ2-7|TRBD1|NA|16
CASSETRRDSSYEQYF
TGTGCCAGCAGTGAAACCCGAAGGGACAGCTCCTACGAGCAGTACTTC
>TRBV27|TRBJ1-5|TRBD1|NA|17
CASSPRMGGQSNQPQHF
TGTGCCAGCAGTCCCAGGATGGGGGGACAGAGCAATCAGCCCCAGCATTTT
>TRBV2|TRBJ2-1|NA|NA|13
CASSGISYNEQFF
TGTGCCAGCAGCGGGATCTCCTACAATGAGCAGTTCTTC
>TRBV6-6|TRBJ1-1|NA|few|16
CASSPTPQGLGTEAFF
TGTGCCAGCAGTCCGACTCCCCAGGGCTTGGGCACTGAAGCTTTCTTT
>TRBV28|TRBJ2-7|TRBD1|NA|16
CASSHAKGTGSYEQYF
TGTGCCAGCAGCCATGCGAAGGGGACAGGGTCCTACGAGCAGTACTTC
>TRBV19|TRBJ1-5|TRBD1|NA|14
CASSIQGADQPQHF
TGTGCCAGTAGTATCCAGGGGGCTGATCAGCCCCAGCATTTT
>TRBV5-8|TRBJ2-1|TRBD2|NA|13
CASSKRDRNEQFF
TGTGCCAGCAGCAAGCGGGACCGCAATGAGCAGTTCTTC
>TRBV7-2|TRBJ1-1|TRBD1|NA|17
CASRQGQGAPMNTEAFF
TGTGCCAGCAGACAAGGACAGGGGGCCCCTATGAACACTGAAGCTTTCTTT